The 26 T cell receptor beta chains below all came from one sample that was sequenced in a study of cytomegalovirus exposure and HLA in healthy donors (dated by TCRdb to about 2017). Receptor amplification or capture employed the immunoSEQ multiplex PCR assay. The multiplex PCR relied on a mix of 60 forward primers for TCR Vbeta segments and 13 reverse primers for TCR Jbeta segments. TCRdb mirrors the immuneACCESS table, restricted to in-frame sequences. Some clones are absent from its copies; in checked studies, under half trace to an unresolved V gene, and the reason for the others is unknown. The sample table contains 95,000 to 100,000 clones; only one count was recorded for about 70% of them. The ten largest account for approximately 2.1% of the sample. The source material was PBMCs. The receptors shown here come from a woman aged 40 to 49 in good health and CMV-seronegative.

The rearrangement links TRBV5-5 to TRBJ2-2; 8 bases are a match to TRBD2. The germline CDR1 and CDR2 sequences are SGHKS and YYEKEE (reference sequence). The CDR3 is 16 amino acids. Losses at the gene ends were 0 bases for V and 8 bases for J; bases not matched to a gene: 9. This chain's CDR3 is CASSLAAGVLSGELFF. CDR3 bases: TGTGCCAGCAGCTTGGCAGCGGGAGTATTATCGGGGGAGCTGTTTTTT.

This chain links TRBV6-1 with TRBJ1-1, with D unresolved. The germline V and J ends were trimmed by 5 bases and 4 bases, with 8 bases remaining between them. The CDR3 contains 12 residues. Germline values: CDR1 MNHNS, CDR2 SASEGT. CDR3 DNA sequence: TGTGCCAGCAGTCGAAGAGGCACTGAAGCTTTCTTT. This encodes CASSRRGTEAFF.

This rearrangement joins TRBV5-1 to TRBJ2-3; TRBD2 matches 12 bases. CDR3 length equals 16 residues. Trimming removed 3 bases from V and 2 bases from J; junction bases left unmatched: 4. Germline CDR1 is SGHRS and CDR2 is YFSETQ. This CDR3 is CASSSTSGRPTDTQYF. The CDR3 DNA reads TGCGCCAGCAGCTCAACTAGCGGGAGGCCCACAGATACGCAGTATTTT.

J is TRBJ2-7 and V is TRBV7-2, with TRBD1 matching 7 bases. The CDR3 spans 16 residues. Germline values: CDR1 SGHTA, CDR2 FQGNSA. V lost 1 base, J lost 0 bases, and 6 bases stayed unmatched. CDR3 nucleotides: TGTGCCAGCAGCTTAGTCGGACAGGTCAGCTCCTACGAGCAGTACTTC. Its protein product is CASSLVGQVSSYEQYF.

This clone was seen just once. This chain uses TRBV5-5 with TRBJ2-5, with D perhaps matching TRBD1 (6 bases). The J call is in doubt because the DNA end fits TRBJ2-7 better. This CDR3 has 14 amino acids. Germline V gene data show CDR1 as SGHKS and CDR2 as YYEKEE (reference sequence). CDR3 nucleotides: TGTGCCAGCAGCTTACGACAGGCCTCCTACGAGCAGTACTTC. Residues: CASSLRQASYEQYF.

The gene calls are TRBV10-3 and TRBJ2-7; 14 bases map to TRBD2. This CDR3 comprises 14 residues. With 6 bases clipped from V and 6 bases from J, the junction kept 4 bases outside the gene matches. The V gene's germline CDR1 is ENHRY and CDR2 SYGVKD. The CDR3 protein is CAIRGLAGVPEQYF. In nucleotides, the CDR3 is TGTGCCATCAGGGGACTAGCGGGAGTACCCGAGCAGTACTTC.

This clone was seen a handful of times. The V and J genes are TRBV21-1 and TRBJ2-3; TRBD2 reflects the table's D call only, with no check against the DNA. TRBV21-1 is a recognized pseudogene. The CDR3 sequence is 18 residues long. Here the CDR3 DNA reads TGTGCCAGCAGCAAAGCGCGGCTAGCGGGGGATAGCACAGATACGCAGTATTTT. Amino acids: CASSKARLAGDSTDTQYF.

V is TRBV6-5 and J is TRBJ1-1; 9 positions agree with TRBD1. J lost 7 bases, V lost 8 bases, and 8 bases had no gene match. Germline values: CDR1 MNHEY, CDR2 SVGAGI. The length of the CDR3 is 13 residues. CDR3 nucleotide sequence: TGTGCCAGCCGGGACAGGGCTGAAGGTGAAGCTTTCTTT. Its translation is CASRDRAEGEAFF.

This clone has more than one count but fewer than ten. The chain carries TRBV4-3 and TRBJ1-2; 10 bases are a match to TRBD1. Germline CDR1 LGHNA, CDR2 YSLEER. The CDR3 spans 16 residues. V dropped 0 bases and J dropped 7; count of bases not matched to a gene: 8. The CDR3 nucleotides are TGCGCCAGCAGCCAAGACCGGGACAGGGGTATGGGTGGCTACACCTTC. Translated, it gives CASSQDRDRGMGGYTF.

This sequence joins TRBV7-3 and TRBJ2-2, with D unresolved. Trimming stripped 5 bases from V and 1 base from J, with 11 bases between. The germline V gene has CDR1 SGHTA and CDR2 FQGTGA. CDR3 size: 15 residues. The CDR3 DNA is TGTGCCAGCAGCCTTGGCACCTTGAACACCGGGGAGCTGTTTTTT. Its translation is CASSLGTLNTGELFF.

This sequence joins TRBV5-1 and TRBJ2-5; D uncertain. V was pared by 4 bases and J by 0 bases, with 4 bases between. Germline values: CDR1 SGHRS, CDR2 YFSETQ. This CDR3 region has 12 residues. The CDR3 nucleotides read TGCGCCAGCAGCCACAACCAAGAGACCCAGTACTTC. Protein product: CASSHNQETQYF.

The gene calls are TRBV11-2 and TRBJ2-3; 8 nucleotides agree with TRBD1. Germline values: CDR1 SGHAT, CDR2 FQNNGV. V trimming: 5 bases; J trimming: 3 bases; junction bases outside the gene matches: 7. CDR3 length: 15 amino acids. The chain's CDR3 is CASSRTGRTTDTQYF. The DNA of the CDR3 is TGTGCCAGCAGCCGGACAGGGCGAACAACAGATACGCAGTATTTT.

In this sample, this clone turned up a few times. This rearrangement joins TRBV4-1 to TRBJ2-3, with 10 bases lining up with TRBD2. V lost 0 bases to trimming and J lost 0 bases; unmatched junction nucleotides: 6. Germline CDR1 is MGHRA and CDR2 is YSYEKL. The CDR3 has 18 amino acids. DNA for the CDR3: TGCGCCAGCAGCCAAGAGGCGGGACTAGCGATAAGCACAGATACGCAGTATTTT. This translates into CASSQEAGLAISTDTQYF.

A few counts support this clone. The chain recombines TRBV7-3 with TRBJ2-1; unclear D gene. The V gene's germline CDR1 is SGHTA and CDR2 FQGTGA. The CDR3 is made up of 13 amino acids. V lost 4 bases to trimming and J lost 3 bases, with 7 bases between them. The DNA of the CDR3 is TGTGCCAGCAGCTCCAGCGTCTACAATGAGCAGTTCTTC. Its protein product is CASSSSVYNEQFF.

This chain joins TRBV30 and TRBJ1-6; D remains unclear. V was shortened by 2 bases and J by 10 bases, with 12 bases between the two germline ends. This CDR3 has 13 residues. The germline V gene has CDR1 GTSNPN and CDR2 SVGIG (reference sequence). In DNA form, the CDR3 reads TGTGCCTGGAGTATAGGAGAAGGATCACCCCTCCACTTT. It translates to CAWSIGEGSPLHF.

The rearrangement joins TRBV28 to TRBJ1-4, with 7 bases fitting TRBD1. The CDR3 length is 16 residues. Germline assignment: CDR1 MDHEN and CDR2 SYDVKM. V was pared by 6 bases and J by 2 bases, with 9 bases of the junction left unmatched. The CDR3 loop is CASSPRQGLTNEKLFF. DNA for the CDR3: TGTGCCAGCAGCCCTAGACAGGGTTTGACTAATGAAAAACTGTTTTTT.

This sequence joins TRBV28 and TRBJ1-4; 9 bases match TRBD1. This CDR3 contains 18 residues. Germline V lookup: CDR1 MDHEN, CDR2 SYDVKM. V lost 8 bases and J lost 8; bases outside the gene matches: 21. CDR3 bases: TGTGCCAGCGGGGGACAGGGCATATTCCCCCTGGGTGGGGAAAAACTGTTTTTT. Protein: CASGGQGIFPLGGEKLFF.

The V gene is TRBV19, the J gene TRBJ2-7; 11 bases fit TRBD2. V dropped 6 bases and J dropped 0; count of bases not matched to a gene: 4. This CDR3 spans 15 amino acids. Germline V lookup: CDR1 LNHDA, CDR2 SQIVND (reference sequence). The CDR3 protein is CASRSLAGGSYEQYF. CDR3 DNA sequence: TGTGCCAGTAGATCCCTAGCGGGAGGCTCCTACGAGCAGTACTTC.

This clone was recorded a few times. CDR3 region: CSVLRRVDSYNEQFF. CDR3 sequence (DNA): TGCAGCGTATTAAGGAGGGTGGACTCCTACAATGAGCAGTTCTTC. This chain links TRBV29-1 with TRBJ2-1; possibly TRBD2 for D (6 bases). CDR3 size: 15 residues. Per germline, CDR1 SQVTM and CDR2 ANQGSEA. The V gene lost 6 bases and the J gene lost 0 bases, with 15 bases spanning the gap.

This chain links TRBV14 with TRBJ2-7, with TRBD1 identical over 7 bases. This CDR3 spans 16 amino acids. The trim removed 5 bases at V and 3 bases at J, leaving 13 bases unmatched. Germline V gene sequence: CDR1 SGHDN, CDR2 FVKESK. DNA for the CDR3: TGTGCCAGCAGCAAAAAAACCGGGACAGCCCTCTACGAGCAGTACTTC. Translating gives CASSKKTGTALYEQYF.

CDR3 sequence: CASIILDTDTQYF. The CDR3 DNA sequence: TGTGCCAGCATCATCCTAGATACAGATACGCAGTATTTT. This sequence joins TRBV6-1 and TRBJ2-3; D is unclear. With 7 bases removed from V and 3 bases from J, the gap between germline ends came to 11 bases. Germline-derived CDR1 and CDR2 are MNHNS and SASEGT. This CDR3 spans 13 amino acids.

This rearrangement joins TRBV5-1 to TRBJ2-1; 8 bases fit TRBD1. The CDR3 is 13 amino acids. V trimming: 2 bases; J trimming: 9 bases; junction bases outside the gene matches: 4. Per germline, CDR1 SGHRS and CDR2 YFSETQ. The CDR3, as DNA: TGCGCCAGCAGCTTACAGGGGGTCGGTGAGCAGTTCTTC. Residues: CASSLQGVGEQFF.

The chain carries TRBV10-3 and TRBJ1-2, with 8 nucleotides matching TRBD1. The trim removed 6 bases at V and 3 bases at J, leaving 6 bases unmatched. Per germline, CDR1 ENHRY and CDR2 SYGVKD. The CDR3 totals 14 residues. The CDR3 coding sequence is TGTGCCATCAGGGAACCAGGGGGCGACTATGGCTACACCTTC. This translates into CAIREPGGDYGYTF.

The genes are TRBV7-2 and TRBJ2-2, with D possibly TRBD2 on 5 matching bases. Germline assignment: CDR1 SGHTA and CDR2 FQGNSA. V lost 6 bases, J lost 6 bases, and 17 bases lay in between. The CDR3 length is 15 residues. The CDR3 bases are TGTGCCAGCAGACCATCTAGCCAGGTCTCCGGGGAGCTGTTTTTT. Protein: CASRPSSQVSGELFF.

The sample holds a few counts of this clone. The V gene is TRBV4-1, the J gene TRBJ2-3, with D unresolved. Germline CDR1 MGHRA, CDR2 YSYEKL. The V gene lost 0 bases and the J gene lost 4 bases, with 11 bases spanning the gap. This CDR3 has 15 residues. CDR3 region: CASSQDYVLSDTQYF. The CDR3 region has the DNA TGCGCCAGCAGCCAAGATTATGTTCTTTCAGATACGCAGTATTTT.

The J gene is TRBJ2-7, the V gene TRBV7-6, with 9 bases fitting TRBD1. V shed 0 bases and J 3 bases; nucleotides not matched to a gene: 3. The CDR3 is 15 amino acids. Germline values: CDR1 SGHVS, CDR2 FNYEAQ. The CDR3 DNA is TGTGCCAGCAGCTTAGCCGGGACAGGGATCTACGAGCAGTACTTC. Amino acids: CASSLAGTGIYEQYF.